Each of the 30 T cell receptor beta chains below was sequenced from the same sample in a study of T-cell reconstitution after alpha-beta-depleted transplantation in children. Construction of the TCRbeta library involved unique molecular identifiers. MiXCR was run by TCRdb on the PCR reads, yielding one entry per CDR3 protein. Found here are about 200,000 distinct CDR3 sequences, approximately 7% of them singletons; the top ten hold more than 5.5%. The sample was PBMCs, taken before TCRalphabeta/CD19-depleted stem cell transplant. These receptors came from a boy aged 2 to 9 with acute lymphoblastic leukemia, due to receive a stem cell transplant.

In its sample, this clonotype was seen a few times. The rearrangement uses TRBV14 and TRBJ2-1; TRBD2 matches at 12 bases. The germline V gene encodes CDR1 SGHDN and CDR2 FVKESK. The CDR3 runs to 20 residues. V was clipped by 1 base and J by 7 bases; unmatched bases: 17. As DNA, the CDR3 is TGTGCCAGCAGCCAAGCCTTAAATTTCAAGACTAGCGGGAGAGTGAATGAGCAGTTCTTC. Its protein is CASSQALNFKTSGRVNEQFF. The full variable domain, completed using reference TRBV14 and TRBJ2-1, is EAGVTQFPSHSVIEKGQTVTLRCDPISGHDNLYWYRRVMGKEIKFLLHFVKESKQDESGMPNNRFLAERTGGTYSTLKVQPAELEDSGVYFCASSQALNFKTSGRVNEQFFGPGTRLTVL.

There are many counts of this clonotype. V gene TRBV28 combines with J gene TRBJ1-4, with a weak D call TRBD1 (5 bases). CDR3 length equals 16 residues. V shed 5 bases and J shed 8 bases, with 21 bases lying between them. Germline V gene data show CDR1 as MDHEN and CDR2 as SYDVKM. CDR3 protein: CASSPPGQGLGEKLFF. The CDR3 coding sequence is TGTGCCAGCAGTCCCCCCGGACAAGGGCTAGGGGAAAAACTGTTTTTT.

The genes are TRBV7-9 and TRBJ2-2, with 9 bases lining up with TRBD2. Losses at the gene ends were 4 bases for V and 3 bases for J; bases not matched to a gene: 9. Germline-derived CDR1 and CDR2 are SEHNR and FQNEAQ (reference sequence). CDR3 size: 17 residues. The CDR3: CASSSPDSGRYTGELFF. In DNA, the CDR3 is TGTGCCAGCAGCTCCCCGGATAGCGGGAGATACACCGGGGAGCTGTTTTTT.

This clonotype came up many times. This chain connects TRBV7-8 to TRBJ2-1; maybe TRBD2 (6 bases). Germline CDR1 is SGHVS and CDR2 is FQNEAQ. The CDR3 contains 14 residues. Trimming left V 6 bases short and J 7 bases short, with 16 bases between. CDR3 amino acids: CASRIPGVSNEQFF. In DNA form, the CDR3 reads TGTGCCAGCAGGATACCGGGGGTATCGAATGAGCAGTTCTTC. Combining the CDR3 with reference TRBV7-8 and TRBJ2-1 gives the whole variable domain GAGVSQSPRYKVAKRGQDVALRCDPISGHVSLFWYQQALGQGPEFLTYFQNEAQLDKSGLPSDRFFAERPEGSVSTLKIQRTQQEDSAVYLCASRIPGVSNEQFFGPGTRLTVL.

This clonotype showed up just a few times. The J gene is TRBJ2-5, the V gene TRBV7-9; TRBD2 might be the D (6 bases). Germline V gene lookup returns CDR1 SEHNR and CDR2 FQNEAQ (reference sequence). The CDR3 totals 16 residues. The V gene lost 6 bases and the J gene lost 2 bases, with 19 bases spanning the gap. The CDR3 bases are TGTGCCAGCAGGCCCTGGTCGGGGACTTCACAAGAGACCCAGTACTTC. This codes for CASRPWSGTSQETQYF.

The V and J genes are TRBV5-1 and TRBJ2-3; 7 bases fit TRBD1. CDR3 length: 14 amino acids. Looked up from germline, CDR1 is SGHRS and CDR2 is YFSETQ. The V segment lost 6 bases and the J segment 4 bases; nucleotides outside the gene matches: 8. CDR3 nucleotide sequence: TGCGCCAGCACATCAGGGGGTGGCGCAGATACGCAGTATTTT. It yields the protein CASTSGGGADTQYF.

Only a few counts were recorded for this clonotype. The CDR3 spells CASAPGDDYGYTF. The CDR3 nucleotides read TGTGCTAGTGCCCCAGGGGACGACTATGGCTACACCTTC. The J gene is TRBJ1-2, the V gene TRBV12-5, with D tentatively TRBD1 (6 bases). This CDR3 region has 13 residues. Trimming took 7 bases from V and 3 from J, leaving 12 bases between them. In germline, CDR1 is LGHNT, CDR2 FRNRAP.

The table lists this clonotype with many counts. The rearrangement links TRBV7-3 to TRBJ2-3; tentatively, D is TRBD2 (5 bases). The germline gives CDR1 SGHTA, CDR2 FQGTGA. The length of the CDR3 is 13 residues. The ends were cut back, 2 bases at V and 5 bases at J, with 8 bases in the middle. The CDR3 protein is CASSLREGDTQYF. CDR3 bases: TGTGCCAGCAGCTTACGCGAGGGAGATACGCAGTATTTT.

This clonotype was seen only a few times. The chain uses TRBV9 and TRBJ2-2; 9 nucleotides align to TRBD2. Germline loops: CDR1 SGDLS, CDR2 YYNGEE. The CDR3 length is 15 residues. V dropped 3 bases and J dropped 7; count of bases not matched to a gene: 7. Here the CDR3 DNA reads TGTGCCAGCAGCGCGAGCGGGGGGTTTAGCGGGGAGCTGTTTTTT. It is translated as CASSASGGFSGELFF.

The chain couples TRBV28 to TRBJ2-6; unclear D gene. Germline V gene sequence: CDR1 MDHEN, CDR2 SYDVKM. Deletions cut 6 bases from V and 4 bases from J, with 13 bases between. This CDR3 contains 15 residues. The CDR3 region has the DNA TGTGCCAGCAGCACAGCCACGCCAGGGGCCAACGTCCTGACTTTC. Its translation is CASSTATPGANVLTF.

This clonotype was recorded many times. The chain employs TRBV29-1 and TRBJ2-7; 9 bases are shared with TRBD1. V dropped 6 bases and J dropped 0; count of bases not matched to a gene: 6. This CDR3 region has 14 residues. CDR1 is SQVTM, CDR2 ANQGSEA, per germline. For the CDR3, the DNA is TGCAGCGTACAACGGGGACAGGGCTCCTACGAGCAGTACTTC. Protein product: CSVQRGQGSYEQYF.

This sequence joins TRBV28 and TRBJ2-7; D is possibly TRBD1 (6 bases). Trimming pared 5 bases from V and 6 bases from J, leaving 20 bases between. The V gene's germline CDR1 is MDHEN and CDR2 SYDVKM. The CDR3 length is 15 residues. The CDR3 DNA is TGTGCCAGCAGTCCCAGCGGCGCACAGGGTCGCGAGCAGTACTTC. It specifies CASSPSGAQGREQYF.

V usage is TRBV28 and J usage is TRBJ2-7, with D tentatively TRBD1 (5 bases). Germline V gene sequence: CDR1 MDHEN, CDR2 SYDVKM. Trimming removed 2 bases at V and 8 bases at J, with 7 bases between. The length of the CDR3 is 11 residues. The CDR3 region is CASSLKGKQYF. In nucleotides, the CDR3 is TGTGCCAGCAGTTTAAAGGGGAAGCAGTACTTC.

There are many counts of this clonotype. This sequence joins TRBV10-3 and TRBJ2-1; D unclear. This CDR3 is built from 15 residues. Germline CDR1 and CDR2: ENHRY and SYGVKD. Trimming pared 0 bases from V and 1 base from J, leaving 7 bases between. Written as DNA, the CDR3 is TGTGCCATCAGTGAGTCGGGTGGGTCCTACAATGAGCAGTTCTTC. Its translation is CAISESGGSYNEQFF.

The rearrangement joins TRBV7-8 to TRBJ2-1; no clear D. The germline V gene encodes CDR1 SGHVS and CDR2 FQNEAQ. This CDR3 is built from 14 residues. Trimming cost V 4 bases and J 5 bases, with 12 bases left between them. The CDR3: CASSSQTENNEQFF. CDR3 DNA sequence: TGTGCCAGCAGCTCGCAGACTGAAAACAATGAGCAGTTCTTC.

The chain combines TRBV6-5 with TRBJ1-5, with TRBD1 identical over 11 bases. Germline V lookup: CDR1 MNHEY, CDR2 SVGAGI. The CDR3 totals 19 residues. The junction had 14 bases not matched to a gene; V was cut back by 4 bases and J by 3 bases. This CDR3 reads CASSSRADRGLSFNQPQHF. Here the CDR3 DNA reads TGTGCCAGCAGTTCTAGAGCGGACAGGGGGCTAAGCTTCAATCAGCCCCAGCATTTT.

This clonotype was found many times. The chain has TRBV7-2 and TRBJ2-7, with D perhaps given as TRBD1 or TRBD2 (8 bases each). This CDR3 contains 16 residues. The V end lost 0 bases, the J end lost 3 bases, and 15 bases lay between the germline ends. The V gene's germline CDR1 is SGHTA and CDR2 FQGNSA. The CDR3 nucleotides are TGTGCCAGCAGCTTAGCCCAGGGGGCGGGGGGCTACGAGCAGTACTTC. Protein product: CASSLAQGAGGYEQYF.

The genes are TRBV30 and TRBJ1-1; no clear D. This CDR3 is built from 13 residues. Germline V gene lookup returns CDR1 GTSNPN and CDR2 SVGIG (reference sequence). The ends were cut back, 5 bases at V and 2 bases at J, with 12 bases in the middle. The chain's CDR3 is CAWWTWGNTEAFF. The CDR3 bases are TGTGCCTGGTGGACGTGGGGAAACACTGAAGCTTTCTTT.

This clonotype was counted many times. The chain uses TRBV28 and TRBJ2-7; TRBD2 is a possible D gene (6 bases). The CDR3 runs to 14 residues. V lost 2 bases and J 0 bases, leaving 8 bases between the germline ends. Germline CDR1 and CDR2: MDHEN and SYDVKM. Here the CDR3 DNA reads TGTGCCAGCAGTTTAACTAGCAGCTCCTACGAGCAGTACTTC. Residues: CASSLTSSSYEQYF. Supplemented by reference TRBV28 and TRBJ2-7, the full variable domain reads DVKVTQSSRYLVKRTGEKVFLECVQDMDHENMFWYRQDPGLGLRLIYFSYDVKMKEKGDIPEGYSVSREKKERFSLILESASTNQTSMYLCASSLTSSSYEQYFGPGTRLTVT.

Many counts were recorded for this clonotype. This sequence joins TRBV9 and TRBJ2-4, with 11 positions matching TRBD2. The CDR3 has 16 residues. Germline V lookup: CDR1 SGDLS, CDR2 YYNGEE. V was clipped by 0 bases and J by 3 bases; unmatched bases: 2. CDR3 in amino acids: CASSVGGTSGKNIQYF. The DNA for the CDR3 is TGTGCCAGCAGCGTAGGGGGGACTAGCGGCAAAAACATTCAGTACTTC.

This clonotype was found many times. This chain connects TRBV20-1 to TRBJ1-3, with no clear D. Germline V CDR1 and CDR2: DFQATT, SNEGSKA (reference sequence). CDR3 length equals 13 residues. The CDR3 nucleotides read TGCAGCGTTACGGGAGGCTCTGGAAACACCATATATTTT. It yields the protein CSVTGGSGNTIYF.

CDR3 region: CASSSGTGAWEEQFF. The CDR3 nucleotides are TGTGCCAGCAGCTCCGGGACGGGAGCTTGGGAGGAGCAGTTCTTC. V gene TRBV7-2 combines with J gene TRBJ2-1; possible D gene TRBD2, 6 bases. Germline V gene lookup returns CDR1 SGHTA and CDR2 FQGNSA. CDR3 length: 15 amino acids. V was clipped by 4 bases and J by 10 bases, with 20 bases between them.

At least ten counts were recorded for this clonotype. The genes are TRBV9 and TRBJ2-1; the D is unclear. Germline CDR1 and CDR2: SGDLS and YYNGEE. The CDR3 has 14 amino acids. Between the trimmed V and J ends, which lost 2 bases and 6 bases, there was a span of 12 bases. The CDR3 region is CASSVRVVGNEQFF. CDR3 nucleotides: TGTGCCAGCAGCGTCCGGGTAGTGGGCAATGAGCAGTTCTTC.

This clonotype was picked up many times. V and J are TRBV20-1 and TRBJ1-4; D is unresolved. The CDR3 spans 15 residues. CDR1 and CDR2 from the germline V gene are DFQATT and SNEGSKA (reference sequence). V lost 3 bases and J 3 bases, leaving 14 bases between the germline ends. CDR3 sequence reads: CSASPMGLPNEKLFF. The CDR3 nucleotides are TGCAGTGCTAGTCCCATGGGGTTGCCTAATGAAAAACTGTTTTTT.

This chain connects TRBV14 to TRBJ2-5; 8 positions agree with TRBD2. Germline V CDR1 and CDR2: SGHDN, FVKESK. V lost 2 bases, J lost 2 bases, and 4 bases stayed unmatched. The CDR3 spans 15 residues. The CDR3 is CASSQLLAVQETQYF. CDR3 coding DNA: TGTGCCAGCAGCCAACTACTAGCGGTTCAAGAGACCCAGTACTTC. Full variable domain (rest looked up from reference TRBV14 and TRBJ2-5): EAGVTQFPSHSVIEKGQTVTLRCDPISGHDNLYWYRRVMGKEIKFLLHFVKESKQDESGMPNNRFLAERTGGTYSTLKVQPAELEDSGVYFCASSQLLAVQETQYFGPGTRLLVL.

This clonotype was seen many times. The chain uses TRBV18 and TRBJ2-1; D perhaps matches TRBD1 (7 bases). Trimming removed 5 bases from V and 7 bases from J, with 12 bases in between. CDR3 length: 13 residues. Per the germline V gene, CDR1 is KGHSH and CDR2 is LQKENI. CDR3 residues: CASSGGGRNEQFF. The CDR3 bases are TGTGCCAGCTCAGGAGGGGGCCGGAATGAGCAGTTCTTC.

This clonotype was detected many times. The chain employs TRBV28 and TRBJ2-1, with 11 bases lining up with TRBD2. With V trimmed by 6 bases and J by 8 bases, 9 bases remained unmatched. Germline V CDR1 and CDR2: MDHEN, SYDVKM. This CDR3 comprises 15 residues. In DNA form, the CDR3 reads TGTGCCAGCAGCTTACTAGCGGGGGTTGTCGATGAGCAGTTCTTC. This sequence encodes CASSLLAGVVDEQFF. The full variable domain, its missing parts supplied by reference TRBV28 and TRBJ2-1, is DVKVTQSSRYLVKRTGEKVFLECVQDMDHENMFWYRQDPGLGLRLIYFSYDVKMKEKGDIPEGYSVSREKKERFSLILESASTNQTSMYLCASSLLAGVVDEQFFGPGTRLTVL.

There are many counts of this clonotype. CDR3: CSVGYNEQFF. The CDR3 nucleotides are TGCAGCGTTGGATACAATGAGCAGTTCTTC. This chain links TRBV29-1 with TRBJ2-1, with unresolved D. The CDR3 sequence is 10 residues long. The V end was cut by 4 bases, the J end by 4 bases, with 2 bases between. Germline values: CDR1 SQVTM, CDR2 ANQGSEA.

This clonotype was counted ten times or more. This rearrangement joins TRBV2 to TRBJ1-1, with TRBD1 as a possible D gene (5 bases). Germline lookup yields CDR1 SNHLY and CDR2 FYNNEI. Trimming stripped 6 bases from V and 8 bases from J, with 16 bases between. This CDR3 spans 13 amino acids. In nucleotides, the CDR3 is TGTGCCAGCAGCGGAGGGAGGGGCGCGGAAGCTTTCTTT. It encodes CASSGGRGAEAFF.

This clonotype was seen a handful of times. The rearrangement uses TRBV7-2 and TRBJ1-6, with 10 bases matching TRBD1. CDR1 and CDR2 from the germline V gene are SGHTA and FQGNSA. The CDR3 spans 16 residues. The V segment lost 2 bases and the J segment 8 bases; nucleotides outside the gene matches: 6. The CDR3 sequence is CASSLFRGQGHSPLHF. The CDR3 DNA sequence: TGTGCCAGCAGCTTATTCCGGGGACAGGGGCATTCACCCCTCCACTTT. Full variable domain (outside the CDR3, taken from reference TRBV7-2 and TRBJ1-6): GAGVSQSPSNKVTEKGKDVELRCDPISGHTALYWYRQSLGQGLEFLIYFQGNSAPDKSGLPSDRFSAERTGGSVSTLTIQRTQQEDSAVYLCASSLFRGQGHSPLHFGNGTRLTVT.